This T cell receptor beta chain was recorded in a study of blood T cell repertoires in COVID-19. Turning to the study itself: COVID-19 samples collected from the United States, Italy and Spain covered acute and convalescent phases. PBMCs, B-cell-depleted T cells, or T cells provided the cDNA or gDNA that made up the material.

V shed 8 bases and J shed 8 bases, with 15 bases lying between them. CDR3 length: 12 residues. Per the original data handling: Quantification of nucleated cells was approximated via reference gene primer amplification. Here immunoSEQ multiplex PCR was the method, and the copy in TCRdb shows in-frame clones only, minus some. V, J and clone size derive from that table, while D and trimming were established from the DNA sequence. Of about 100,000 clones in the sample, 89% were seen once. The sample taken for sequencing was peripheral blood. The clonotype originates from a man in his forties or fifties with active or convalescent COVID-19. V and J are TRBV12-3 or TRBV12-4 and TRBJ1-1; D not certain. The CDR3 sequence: CASLPAVSEAFF. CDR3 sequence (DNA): TGTGCCAGCTTACCGGCGGTAAGCGAAGCTTTCTTT.